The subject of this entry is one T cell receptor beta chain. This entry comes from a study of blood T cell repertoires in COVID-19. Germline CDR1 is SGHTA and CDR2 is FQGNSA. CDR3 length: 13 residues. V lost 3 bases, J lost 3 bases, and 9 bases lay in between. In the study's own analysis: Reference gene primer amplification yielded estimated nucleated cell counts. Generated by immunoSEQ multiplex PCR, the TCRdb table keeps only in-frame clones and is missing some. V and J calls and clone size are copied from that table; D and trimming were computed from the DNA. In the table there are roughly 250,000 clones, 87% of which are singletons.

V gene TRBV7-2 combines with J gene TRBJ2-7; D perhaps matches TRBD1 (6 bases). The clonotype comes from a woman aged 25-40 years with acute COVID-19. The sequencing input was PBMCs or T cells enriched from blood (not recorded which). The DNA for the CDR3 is TGTGCCAGCAGCTTGGACAGAAACTACGAGCAGTACTTC. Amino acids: CASSLDRNYEQYF.